Listed below are T cell receptor beta chains from one sample, sequenced in a study of CD8+CD57+ T cells in acquired aplastic anemia. In TCRdb, the reads were re-called with MiXCR into one record per CDR3 protein. The sample has 150,000 to 200,000 distinct CDR3 sequences, roughly 48% seen once; the top ten hold approximately 1%. Material: sorted CD4+, CD8+, or CD8+CD57+ T cells (not recorded which) from PBMCs. The receptor set was obtained from a human donor with aplastic anemia. CDR3s include the opening cysteine and the closing phenylalanine or tryptophan. A D gene is named only where the DNA matches it firmly. For some rows the clone size is stated as once, few or many, or as a class when expanded; others skip it.

>once|NA|TRBV6-5|TRBJ2-7
CASSYSPYEQYF
TGTGCCAGCAGTTACTCTCCGTACGAGCAGTACTTC
>many|NA|TRBV5-8|TRBJ1-1
CASSFLQGAFF
TGTGCCAGCAGCTTCCTACAGGGAGCTTTCTTT
>many|TRBD1|TRBV4-2|TRBJ2-1
CASSPSDRGSYNEQFF
TGTGCCAGCAGTCCTTCCGACAGGGGCTCCTACAATGAGCAGTTCTTC
>NA|NA|TRBV5-1|TRBJ1-6
CASRDSDNSPLHF
TGCGCCAGCAGGGACAGTGATAACTCACCCCTCCACTTT
>many|NA|TRBV2|TRBJ1-1
CASKDSANTEAFF
TGTGCCAGCAAGGACAGCGCGAACACTGAAGCTTTCTTT
>many|TRBD2|TRBV20-1|TRBJ2-1
CSAPTSGGYNEQFF
TGCAGTGCCCCCACTAGCGGGGGTTACAATGAGCAGTTCTTC
>NA|NA|TRBV10-3|TRBJ1-5
CAISEIGQKPNQPQHF
TGTGCCATCAGTGAGATTGGACAGAAGCCTAATCAGCCCCAGCATTTT
>many|TRBD1|TRBV5-1|TRBJ2-5
CASSSTGAQETQYF
TGCGCCAGCAGCTCTACAGGGGCCCAAGAGACCCAGTACTTC
>NA|TRBD2|TRBV12-3/TRBV12-4|TRBJ2-7
CASSPREALSSHEQYF
TGTGCCAGCAGCCCCCGGGAGGCCCTCTCGTCCCACGAGCAGTACTTC
>NA|NA|TRBV2|TRBJ2-5
CASSGTVGETQYF
TGTGCCAGCAGTGGGACAGTAGGCGAGACCCAGTACTTC
>NA|NA|TRBV11-2|TRBJ1-4
CASSLVAGVIANEKLFF
TGTGCCAGCAGCTTAGTCGCAGGGGTCATCGCTAATGAAAAACTGTTTTTT
>many|NA|TRBV7-3|TRBJ2-3
CASSLGTGARGTQYF
TGTGCCAGCAGCTTAGGGACGGGGGCAAGGGGTACGCAGTATTTT
>NA|NA|TRBV5-6|TRBJ2-7
CASSLGGAEQYF
TGTGCCAGCAGCTTGGGTGGGGCCGAGCAGTACTTC
>NA|NA|TRBV7-9|TRBJ2-5
CASSPNRVGQETQYF
TGTGCCAGCAGCCCAAACAGGGTAGGACAAGAGACCCAGTACTTC
>many|NA|TRBV15|TRBJ2-1
CATSRGNNEQFF
TGTGCCACCAGCAGAGGGAACAATGAGCAGTTCTTC
>few|TRBD1|TRBV7-3|TRBJ1-1
CASSLGTGTEAFF
TGTGCCAGCAGCTTAGGGACAGGCACTGAAGCTTTCTTT
>many|NA|TRBV6-2/TRBV6-3|TRBJ2-7
CASSYPSGTSSSYEQYF
TGTGCCAGCAGTTACCCAAGTGGGACATCAAGCTCCTACGAGCAGTACTTC
>many|NA|TRBV5-1|TRBJ1-3
CASREGAGYSGNTIYF
TGCGCCAGCAGGGAGGGAGCCGGTTACTCTGGAAACACCATATATTTT
>once|NA|TRBV20-1|TRBJ2-7
CSARAGDRQYF
TGCAGTGCTAGAGCGGGAGACCGGCAGTACTTC
>NA|TRBD1|TRBV3-1|TRBJ2-7
CANSLDRSYEQYF
TGTGCCAACAGCTTGGACAGGTCCTACGAGCAGTACTTC
>NA|TRBD1|TRBV11-1|TRBJ1-6
CASTPARGDRVNSPLHF
TGTGCCAGCACTCCCGCGCGAGGTGACAGGGTCAATTCACCCCTCCACTTT
>NA|TRBD2|TRBV12-3/TRBV12-4|TRBJ2-1
CASSSLLAGGSRWNEQFF
TGTGCCAGCAGTTCCCTACTAGCGGGGGGTTCCCGGTGGAATGAGCAGTTCTTC
>few|TRBD2|TRBV10-2|TRBJ2-3
CASSVAGYTDTQYF
TGCGCCAGCAGTGTAGCGGGTTACACAGATACGCAGTATTTT
>NA|NA|TRBV7-9|TRBJ2-5
CASISAGQETQYF
TGTGCCAGCATCAGCGCGGGACAAGAGACCCAGTACTTC
>NA|NA|TRBV7-9|TRBJ1-4
CASSQTQGGNEKLFF
TGTGCCAGCAGCCAAACCCAAGGGGGTAATGAAAAACTGTTTTTT
>NA|TRBD1|TRBV12-3/TRBV12-4|TRBJ1-1
CASSPHRGGVSEAFF
TGTGCCAGCAGTCCTCACAGGGGGGGCGTTTCTGAAGCTTTCTTT
>many|NA|TRBV24-1|TRBJ1-2
CATSDPYGYTF
TGTGCCACCAGTGACCCCTATGGCTACACCTTC
>many|NA|TRBV10-3|TRBJ1-1
CAISEPSQGRAFF
TGTGCCATCAGTGAGCCCTCACAGGGTAGAGCTTTCTTT
>many|NA|TRBV29-1|TRBJ2-5
CSVEAGGRRGKETQYF
TGCAGCGTTGAAGCGGGGGGCAGGAGGGGTAAAGAGACCCAGTACTTC
>once|TRBD2|TRBV20-1|TRBJ2-5
CSAVQAGGPRTQYF
TGCAGTGCGGTCCAGGCGGGGGGGCCTCGGACCCAGTACTTC
>NA|NA|TRBV24-1|TRBJ2-3
CATSLTDTQYF
TGTGCCACCAGTCTTACAGATACGCAGTATTTT
>NA|NA|TRBV10-3|TRBJ1-6
CAISESGWTPLHF
TGTGCCATCAGTGAGTCAGGGTGGACACCCCTCCACTTT
>NA|NA|TRBV10-3|TRBJ2-2
CASMGTGELFF
TGTGCCAGCATGGGAACCGGGGAGCTGTTTTTT
>few|TRBD1|TRBV12-3/TRBV12-4|TRBJ2-2
CASRQGADTGELFF
TGTGCCAGCAGACAGGGGGCGGACACCGGGGAGCTGTTTTTT
>NA|NA|TRBV9|TRBJ1-2
CASSAPTGSDGYTF
TGTGCCAGCAGCGCCCCCACGGGTAGCGATGGCTACACCTTC
>many|NA|TRBV29-1|TRBJ2-7
CSATLGALYAPDNSYEQYF
TGCAGCGCTACCCTGGGGGCGTTGTACGCCCCGGACAACTCCTACGAGCAGTACTTC
>many|NA|TRBV4-3|TRBJ2-6
CASREAGANVLTF
TGCGCCAGCAGGGAGGCTGGGGCCAACGTCCTGACTTTC
>many|TRBD1|TRBV5-5|TRBJ1-2
CASSHGQGEGYTF
TGTGCCAGCAGCCACGGACAGGGGGAAGGCTACACCTTC
>many|TRBD1|TRBV5-8|TRBJ1-6
CASSRTGDNSPLHF
TGTGCCAGCAGTCGGACAGGCGATAATTCACCCCTCCACTTT
>many|NA|TRBV9|TRBJ1-2
CASSGVNYGYTF
TGTGCCAGCAGCGGTGTCAACTATGGCTACACCTTC
>many|NA|TRBV12-3/TRBV12-4|TRBJ2-2
CASVPGAVTGELFF
TGTGCCAGCGTGCCGGGGGCGGTCACCGGGGAGCTGTTTTTT
>NA|TRBD2|TRBV29-1|TRBJ2-1
CSVEGLAGDNEQFF
TGCAGCGTTGAAGGACTAGCGGGGGACAATGAGCAGTTCTTC
>many|NA|TRBV2|TRBJ2-5
CASRARVLEETQYF
TGTGCCAGCAGAGCGCGGGTCCTGGAGGAGACCCAGTACTTC
>few|NA|TRBV6-1|TRBJ1-1
CASSPLSGQNTEAFF
TGTGCCAGCAGTCCCCTATCAGGGCAGAACACTGAAGCTTTCTTT
>NA|NA|TRBV5-1|TRBJ1-1
CASSLEGQGAEAFF
TGCGCCAGCAGCTTGGAAGGGCAGGGTGCTGAAGCTTTCTTT
>many|NA|TRBV5-6|TRBJ1-5
CASSLVGVNQPQHF
TGTGCCAGCAGCTTGGTGGGGGTCAATCAGCCCCAGCATTTT